This T cell receptor beta chain was profiled in a study of T-cell memory formation after mild COVID-19. The wider study: The two donors had largely donor-specific TCR clusters. Study findings and constraints: Clones that contracted from day 15 to 85 had balanced CD4/CD8; later expanders were CD4+ biased. Specificity for SARS-CoV-2 was not confirmed among the second-wave clones peaking on day 37.

TCRdb reprocessed the 5' RACE reads via MiXCR and lists one record per CDR3 protein. The table lists 350,000 to 450,000 distinct CDR3 sequences, 20% to 25% of them singletons. Germline V gene data show CDR1 as MNHEY and CDR2 as SVGEGT. V was pared by 2 bases and J by 6 bases, with 8 bases between. There are 12 residues in the CDR3. A note on this clonotype: Its antigen is undetermined.

The gene calls are TRBV6-2 or TRBV6-3 and TRBJ2-7, with D hard to call. Specimen: PBMCs or a T cell subset sorted from them (not recorded which). The receptor's source is an adult woman who had mild COVID-19 (a few samples of this study predate the infection). Cell type and time point are not known. CDR3 coding DNA: TGTGCCAGCAGTTACAAGGCAGCCGAGCAGTACTTC. Amino acids: CASSYKAAEQYF.